This passage covers 15 T cell receptor beta chains from one sample sequenced in a study of T-cell reconstitution after alpha-beta-depleted transplantation in children. As it was prepared, the TCRbeta library received unique molecular identifiers. TCRdb reprocessed the PCR reads via MiXCR and lists one record per CDR3 protein. The data contain around 230,000 distinct CDR3 sequences, 17% of them seen just once; the ten biggest clones take up about two fifths. The source material was PBMCs, mostly from graft donor cells, sampled 360 days after TCRalphabeta/CD19-depleted stem cell transplant. These receptors were taken from a male patient under 10 years old who had a stem cell transplant for acute lymphoblastic leukemia, so the T cells may come from the graft donor.

This clonotype has ten or more counts. The rearrangement uses TRBV20-1 and TRBJ1-2; 7 bases fit TRBD1. Germline V lookup: CDR1 DFQATT, CDR2 SNEGSKA (reference sequence). The V and J ends lost 6 bases and 3 bases, in that order; junction bases with no gene match: 7. This CDR3 has 13 amino acids. This CDR3 is CSATTGDDYGYTF. The CDR3 region has the DNA TGCAGTGCAACTACAGGGGACGACTATGGCTACACCTTC.

This chain connects TRBV20-1 to TRBJ2-2; D may be TRBD2 (5 bases). The CDR3 sequence is 15 residues long. Germline CDR1 is DFQATT and CDR2 is SNEGSKA (reference sequence). Trimming removed 0 bases from V and 0 bases from J, with 8 bases in between. CDR3 amino acids: CSARETGANTGELFF. The CDR3, as DNA: TGCAGTGCTAGAGAAACCGGGGCGAACACCGGGGAGCTGTTTTTT.

This clonotype showed up just a few times. The chain has TRBV11-2 and TRBJ2-1; 11 positions agree with TRBD2. Germline trimming cut 3 bases from V and 5 bases from J; bases unmatched to any gene: 12. This CDR3 has 18 residues. Germline V lookup: CDR1 SGHAT, CDR2 FQNNGV. The CDR3 region is CASSFYGTSGAPHNEQFF. CDR3 nucleotide sequence: TGTGCCAGCAGCTTTTACGGGACTAGCGGTGCCCCCCACAATGAGCAGTTCTTC.

Ten or more counts support this clonotype. V usage is TRBV9 and J usage is TRBJ2-7; no firm D call. The length of the CDR3 is 14 residues. Trimming shortened V by 4 bases and J by 3 bases, and 14 bases separated the two germline ends. Per germline, CDR1 SGDLS and CDR2 YYNGEE. The DNA of the CDR3 is TGTGCCAGCAGCCCACGATTGACGAACTACGAGCAGTACTTC. This sequence encodes CASSPRLTNYEQYF.

This clonotype was picked up many times. The J gene is TRBJ2-7, the V gene TRBV7-8, with D possibly called TRBD1 or TRBD2 (7 bases each). The CDR3 covers 15 residues. Germline lookup yields CDR1 SGHVS and CDR2 FQNEAQ. Deletions cut 4 bases from V and 2 bases from J, with 15 bases between. CDR3 coding DNA: TGTGCCAGCAGCTACTCAGGGGGGGGAACCTACGAGCAGTACTTC. It codes for CASSYSGGGTYEQYF.

This clonotype was picked up a small number of times. The rearrangement joins TRBV18 to TRBJ2-6; D is uncertain. This CDR3 is built from 17 residues. V shed 3 bases and J shed 0 bases, with 12 bases lying between them. Germline values: CDR1 KGHSH, CDR2 LQKENI. CDR3 coding DNA: TGTGCCAGCTCACCCGTAGGCAGCATCTCTGGGGCCAACGTCCTGACTTTC. Its translation is CASSPVGSISGANVLTF.

A few counts support this clonotype. This sequence joins TRBV18 and TRBJ2-5; a possible D gene is TRBD1 (5 bases). Looked up from germline, CDR1 is KGHSH and CDR2 is LQKENI. Trimming cost V 2 bases and J 7 bases, with 17 bases left between them. The length of the CDR3 is 15 residues. This CDR3 reads CASSPLDTDVLTQYF. CDR3 nucleotide sequence: TGTGCCAGCTCACCATTGGACACCGACGTTCTGACCCAGTACTTC.

This clonotype was detected only a few times. The chain couples TRBV5-1 to TRBJ2-5; perhaps TRBD2 as D (5 bases). The V end lost 0 bases, the J end lost 4 bases, and 16 bases lay between the germline ends. The CDR3 extends over 16 amino acids. Germline loops: CDR1 SGHRS, CDR2 YFSETQ. The CDR3 sequence: CASSLGSLLAAETQYF. The CDR3 bases are TGCGCCAGCAGCTTGGGGTCTCTTCTAGCAGCAGAGACCCAGTACTTC. The whole variable domain, remainder taken from reference TRBV5-1 and TRBJ2-5, is KAGVTQTPRYLIKTRGQQVTLSCSPISGHRSVSWYQQTPGQGLQFLFEYFSETQRNKGNFPGRFSGRQFSNSRSEMNVSTLELGDSALYLCASSLGSLLAAETQYFGPGTRLLVL.

V usage is TRBV14 and J usage is TRBJ1-2; TRBD1 aligns across 8 bases. The germline V gene encodes CDR1 SGHDN and CDR2 FVKESK. J lost 3 bases, V lost 5 bases, and 14 bases had no gene match. This CDR3 has 17 residues. CDR3 nucleotides: TGTGCCAGCAGCTCAAATCAGGGGGCGAGTATTGACTATGGCTACACCTTC. Amino acids: CASSSNQGASIDYGYTF. The full variable domain, in which reference TRBV14 and TRBJ1-2 provide the parts outside the CDR3, is EAGVTQFPSHSVIEKGQTVTLRCDPISGHDNLYWYRRVMGKEIKFLLHFVKESKQDESGMPNNRFLAERTGGTYSTLKVQPAELEDSGVYFCASSSNQGASIDYGYTFGSGTRLTVV.

The CDR3 is CASSEGQGGDTQYF. The CDR3 bases are TGCGCCAGCAGTGAAGGGCAGGGGGGAGATACGCAGTATTTT. The rearrangement joins TRBV10-1 to TRBJ2-3; D perhaps matches TRBD1 (7 bases). The length of the CDR3 is 14 residues. Trimming removed 3 bases at V and 5 bases at J, with 12 bases between. CDR1 WNHNN and CDR2 SYGVQD come from the germline V gene (reference sequence).

This clonotype was counted a few times. The V and J genes are TRBV4-2 and TRBJ2-7; D gene uncertain. CDR3 length equals 11 residues. Trimming stripped 8 bases from V and 3 bases from J, with 8 bases between. Germline CDR1 is LGHNA and CDR2 is YNFKEQ. In DNA, the CDR3 is TGTGCCAGCGGAACCTTCTACGAGCAGTACTTC. Translating it yields CASGTFYEQYF.

This chain uses TRBV5-1 with TRBJ1-3, with TRBD1 matching 7 bases. Germline CDR1 and CDR2: SGHRS and YFSETQ. The junction had 3 bases not matched to a gene; V was cut back by 5 bases and J by 1 base. CDR3 length: 14 amino acids. Here the CDR3 DNA reads TGCGCCAGCAGTTCCAGGGGGTCTGGAAACACCATATATTTT. This sequence encodes CASSSRGSGNTIYF.

The rearrangement uses TRBV5-1 and TRBJ2-6; no clear D. The CDR3 extends over 15 amino acids. Germline V gene sequence: CDR1 SGHRS, CDR2 YFSETQ. V lost 4 bases to trimming and J lost 1 base, with 9 bases between them. The CDR3 nucleotides are TGCGCCAGCAGCACCTGGCTATCTGGGGCCAACGTCCTGACTTTC. This gives the protein CASSTWLSGANVLTF.

The table lists this clonotype with a few counts. The CDR3 here is CSVGDGSNQPQHF. DNA for the CDR3: TGCAGCGTGGGCGACGGAAGCAATCAGCCCCAGCATTTT. This chain links TRBV29-1 with TRBJ1-5, with D unclear. Germline-derived CDR1 and CDR2 are SQVTM and ANQGSEA. This CDR3 is 13 amino acids long. Trimming took off 6 bases at V and 1 base at J, with 10 bases between the two ends.

As regards this clonotype: It is likely a read error, because the conserved phenylalanine at the end of the CDR3 is missing. The chain combines TRBV7-2 with TRBJ1-1, with D perhaps TRBD1 (6 bases). Germline CDR1 reads SGHTA; CDR2 reads FQGNSA. V was pared by 1 base and J by 6 bases, with 12 bases between. The CDR3 spans 14 residues. In DNA form, the CDR3 reads TGTGCCAGCAGCTTAGGAGGACAGACCTCTGAAGCTTTCTAT. Amino acids: CASSLGGQTSEAFY.